Below are 9 T cell receptor beta chains sequenced from a single sample in a study of cytomegalovirus exposure and HLA in healthy donors. In the PCR, 60 Vbeta and 13 Jbeta primers were used. Produced via immunoSEQ multiplex PCR; TCRdb's table is partial and in-frame only. The data show tens of thousands of clones, over 60% seen once. The sequenced material came from PBMCs. Receptors were obtained from a male donor in good health and CMV-seropositive.

This clone came up a few times. The chain recombines TRBV5-5 with TRBJ2-7, with D tentatively TRBD2 (6 bases). V was trimmed by 2 bases and J by 8 bases, leaving 11 bases between them. Germline V gene data show CDR1 as SGHKS and CDR2 as YYEKEE (reference sequence). This CDR3 has 12 residues. CDR3 DNA: TGTGCCAGCAGCTTAGAGGACTATAAGCAGTACTTC. Amino acids: CASSLEDYKQYF.

This chain joins TRBV7-2 and TRBJ1-1; unclear D gene. CDR1 and CDR2 (germline): SGHTA, FQGNSA. This CDR3 spans 14 amino acids. V lost 7 bases and J 1 base, leaving 13 bases between the germline ends. The DNA for the CDR3 is TGTGCCAGCAAGATTGGAGGAGGGAACACTGAAGCTTTCTTT. Amino acids: CASKIGGGNTEAFF. The variable domain in full, completed from reference TRBV7-2 and TRBJ1-1, reads GAGVSQSPSNKVTEKGKDVELRCDPISGHTALYWYRQSLGQGLEFLIYFQGNSAPDKSGLPSDRFSAERTGGSVSTLTIQRTQQEDSAVYLCASKIGGGNTEAFFGQGTRLTVV.

The chain uses TRBV19 and TRBJ2-7; 8 bases are a match to TRBD1. V was clipped by 10 bases and J by 2 bases; unmatched bases: 4. Germline CDR1 is LNHDA and CDR2 is SQIVND (reference sequence). The CDR3 is 12 residues long. The CDR3 DNA reads as TGTGCCACCTCGGACAGGGCCTACGAGCAGTACTTC. This gives the protein CATSDRAYEQYF.

In this sample, this clone turned up once. The V gene is TRBV19, the J gene TRBJ1-4; D is perhaps TRBD1 (5 bases). Trimming cost V 0 bases and J 10 bases, with 12 bases left between them. CDR3 length equals 14 residues. Germline values: CDR1 LNHDA, CDR2 SQIVND (reference sequence). The CDR3 coding sequence is TGTGCCAGTAGTATAGAGGTCCAGGGCGGAAAACTGTTTTTT. Its translation is CASSIEVQGGKLFF.

The genes are TRBV7-2 and TRBJ1-5, with a weak D call TRBD1 (5 bases). Trimming left V 0 bases short and J 5 bases short, with 11 bases between. From germline, CDR1 is SGHTA and CDR2 FQGNSA. The CDR3 length is 15 residues. Here the CDR3 DNA reads TGTGCCAGCAGCTTAGCCGGGGGTGAGGATCAGCCCCAGCATTTT. This encodes CASSLAGGEDQPQHF.

The chain employs TRBV27 and TRBJ2-7; the D gene is possibly TRBD1 (6 bases). Germline loops: CDR1 MNHEY, CDR2 SMNVEV (reference sequence). The CDR3 length is 16 residues. Trimming cost V 4 bases and J 0 bases, with 16 bases left between them. Here the CDR3 reads CASSSYGQINSYEQYF. CDR3 DNA sequence: TGTGCCAGCAGTTCCTACGGACAGATCAACTCCTACGAGCAGTACTTC.

The chain employs TRBV15 and TRBJ2-5; D not certain. Germline values: CDR1 LNHNV, CDR2 YYDKDF (reference sequence). V was clipped by 0 bases and J by 3 bases, with 5 bases between them. The CDR3 runs to 13 residues. The CDR3 DNA reads TGTGCCACCAGCAGAGATAGAAAAGAGACCCAGTACTTC. Its translation: CATSRDRKETQYF.

The chain joins TRBV7-6 to TRBJ2-7; 12 bases are a match to TRBD1. The J segment lost 6 bases and the V segment lost 4 bases, leaving 7 bases of the junction unmatched. The CDR3 has 15 amino acids. Germline values: CDR1 SGHVS, CDR2 FNYEAQ. The CDR3 is CASSSPGQGASEQYF. CDR3 DNA sequence: TGTGCCAGCAGCTCACCGGGACAGGGGGCCTCCGAGCAGTACTTC. Filled out from reference TRBV7-6 and TRBJ2-7, the complete variable domain reads GAGVSQSPRYKVTKRGQDVALRCDPISGHVSLYWYRQALGQGPEFLTYFNYEAQQDKSGLPNDRFSAERPEGSISTLTIQRTEQRDSAMYRCASSSPGQGASEQYFGPGTRLTVT.

V and J are TRBV5-4 and TRBJ1-1; no clear D. The CDR3 runs 13 residues. The germline V and J ends were trimmed by 3 bases and 0 bases, with 6 bases remaining between them. The germline V gene has CDR1 SGHNT and CDR2 YYREEE (reference sequence). This CDR3 is CASSSGLNTEAFF. The CDR3 nucleotides are TGTGCCAGCAGCTCGGGGTTGAACACTGAAGCTTTCTTT.